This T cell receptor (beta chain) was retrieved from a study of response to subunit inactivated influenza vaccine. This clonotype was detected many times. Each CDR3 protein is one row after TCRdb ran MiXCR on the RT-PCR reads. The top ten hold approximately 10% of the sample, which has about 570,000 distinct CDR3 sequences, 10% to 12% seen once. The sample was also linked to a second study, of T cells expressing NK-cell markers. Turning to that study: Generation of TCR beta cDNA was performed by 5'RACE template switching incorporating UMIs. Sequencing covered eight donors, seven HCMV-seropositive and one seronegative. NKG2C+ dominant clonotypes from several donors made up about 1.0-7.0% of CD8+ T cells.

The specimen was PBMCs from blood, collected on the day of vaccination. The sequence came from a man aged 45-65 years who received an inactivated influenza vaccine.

The CDR3 region is CASRTGPHFSSYEQYF. The CDR3 DNA is TGTGCCAGTCGGACAGGGCCTCATTTTAGCTCCTACGAGCAGTACTTC. The chain recombines TRBV2 with TRBJ2-7; TRBD1 matches at 8 bases. J gave up 0 bases and V 9 bases, and 13 bases lay outside the gene matches. The CDR3 sequence is 16 residues long. Looked up from germline, CDR1 is SNHLY and CDR2 is FYNNEI.